The present TCR beta chain was sequenced within a study of PD-1 blockade in classical Hodgkin lymphoma. Study observations and caveats: Reported baseline diversity: healthy donors highest, relapsed/refractory patients lowest.

Method: immunoSEQ multiplex PCR; TCRdb's copy keeps in-frame clones and lacks some. The table has roughly 70,000 clones, approximately 93% seen once. The ends were cut back, 5 bases at V and 2 bases at J, with 15 bases in the middle. Germline CDR1 and CDR2: SGHVS and FNYEAQ. The CDR3 runs to 15 residues. Time point indicated: newly diagnosed, previously untreated cHL patient sample. Points on this clone: As yet, its antigen is unknown.

Sequences were obtained from peripheral blood mononuclear cells (PBMCs). The chain employs TRBV7-6 and TRBJ1-2; no clear D gene. The sequence came from a human donor with classical Hodgkin lymphoma. The CDR3 nucleotides are TGTGCCAGCAGCCCCCTAGGCCCCTTAAACTATGGCTACACCTTC. Translation: CASSPLGPLNYGYTF.